The 8 T cell receptor beta chains listed next were all sequenced from one sample in a study of cytomegalovirus exposure and HLA in healthy donors. PCR used 60 Vbeta primers and 13 Jbeta primers. The repertoire was sequenced with immunoSEQ multiplex PCR; TCRdb's copy has only in-frame clones and lacks some. The sample includes fewer than 110,000 clones, around 85% seen only once; the top ten take about 3.9%. The sample consisted of PBMCs. The receptors stem from a man aged 25 to 40 in good health and CMV-seronegative.

This clone appeared once. This rearrangement joins TRBV2 to TRBJ1-2, with TRBD1 matching 7 bases. V lost 5 bases and J lost 13; bases outside the gene matches: 7. Germline CDR1 SNHLY, CDR2 FYNNEI. The CDR3 has 11 residues. CDR3 amino acids: CASSRQGLVTF. CDR3 DNA: TGTGCCAGCAGTCGACAGGGTTTAGTCACCTTC.

V is TRBV5-1 and J is TRBJ2-7; no clear D. The germline V gene encodes CDR1 SGHRS and CDR2 YFSETQ. The CDR3 spans 15 residues. V lost 1 base, J lost 3 bases, and 14 bases lay in between. Written as DNA, the CDR3 is TGCGCCAGCAGCTTGAGCAGCGCCCTAGGCTACGAGCAGTACTTC. Translated, it gives CASSLSSALGYEQYF.

CDR3: CASSLGMAGQPQHF. The CDR3 DNA is TGTGCCAGCAGCTTAGGGATGGCGGGTCAGCCCCAGCATTTT. This sequence joins TRBV7-6 and TRBJ1-5; D is undetermined. V was shortened by 1 base and J by 6 bases, with 10 bases between the two germline ends. Germline V lookup: CDR1 SGHVS, CDR2 FNYEAQ. This CDR3 has 14 amino acids.

The chain links TRBV11-2 to TRBJ2-3; 8 bases map to TRBD2. The CDR3 has 13 residues. Unmatched junction bases numbered 3, after V lost 8 bases and J lost 2 bases. From germline, CDR1 is SGHAT and CDR2 FQNNGV. The CDR3 coding sequence is TGTGCCAGCGGAGCGGGGGTCACAGATACGCAGTATTTT. Protein sequence: CASGAGVTDTQYF.

CDR3 in DNA: TGTGCCAGCAGCCCGACAGGGGTACTTCAGCCCCAGCATTTT. Its translation: CASSPTGVLQPQHF. The chain is built from TRBV7-2 and TRBJ1-5; 8 bases match TRBD1. V was pared by 5 bases and J by 6 bases, with 6 bases of the junction left unmatched. CDR1 and CDR2 from the germline V gene are SGHTA and FQGNSA. The CDR3 covers 14 residues.

V usage is TRBV5-1 and J usage is TRBJ2-1, with D possibly being TRBD2 (5 bases). Trimming pared 4 bases from V and 0 bases from J, leaving 11 bases between. The CDR3 has 15 amino acids. CDR1 is SGHRS, CDR2 YFSETQ, per germline. CDR3 sequence: CASSPEGSSYNEQFF. Written as DNA, the CDR3 is TGCGCCAGCAGCCCCGAGGGAAGCTCCTACAATGAGCAGTTCTTC.

The CDR3 sequence is CASSAQGTDTQYF. CDR3 nucleotides: TGCGCCAGCAGTGCGCAGGGCACAGATACGCAGTATTTT. V is TRBV10-2 and J is TRBJ2-3; D gene ambiguous. Germline V gives CDR1 WSHSY, CDR2 SAAADI. The CDR3 runs 13 residues. V dropped 4 bases and J dropped 1 base, with 6 bases sitting between them.

The chain is built from TRBV15 and TRBJ1-1, with 7 bases aligning to TRBD1. The V segment lost 2 bases and the J segment 2 bases; nucleotides outside the gene matches: 5. The CDR3 is 15 amino acids. Germline V CDR1 and CDR2: LNHNV, YYDKDF (reference sequence). The CDR3 nucleotides are TGTGCCACCAGCAGATCAGGGGGAACAAACACTGAAGCTTTCTTT. Its translation is CATSRSGGTNTEAFF.